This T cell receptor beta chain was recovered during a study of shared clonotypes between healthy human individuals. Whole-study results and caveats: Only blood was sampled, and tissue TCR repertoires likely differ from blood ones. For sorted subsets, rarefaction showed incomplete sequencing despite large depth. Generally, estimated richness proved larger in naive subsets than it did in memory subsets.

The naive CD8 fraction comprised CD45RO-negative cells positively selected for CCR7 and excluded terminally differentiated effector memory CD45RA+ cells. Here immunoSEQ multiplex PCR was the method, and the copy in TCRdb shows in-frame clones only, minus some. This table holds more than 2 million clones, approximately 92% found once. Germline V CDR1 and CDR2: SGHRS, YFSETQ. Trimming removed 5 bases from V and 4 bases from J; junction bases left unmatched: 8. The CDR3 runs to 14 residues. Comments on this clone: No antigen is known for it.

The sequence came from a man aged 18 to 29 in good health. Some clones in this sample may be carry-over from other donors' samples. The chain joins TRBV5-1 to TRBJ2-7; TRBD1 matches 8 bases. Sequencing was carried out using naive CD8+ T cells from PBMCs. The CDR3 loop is CASRAQGARYEQYF. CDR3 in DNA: TGCGCCAGCAGGGCTCAGGGGGCGCGATACGAGCAGTACTTC.